The 8 T cell receptor beta chains listed next were all sequenced from one sample in a study of cytomegalovirus exposure and HLA in healthy donors (dated by TCRdb to about 2017). Libraries came from the immunoSEQ multiplex PCR assay. A mixture of 60 forward primers for TCR Vbeta segments and 13 reverse primers for TCR Jbeta segments was used in the multiplex PCR. What TCRdb holds here is the immuneACCESS table cut down to in-frame rearrangements. Part of the clones is not present; checked against another copy, under half of the missing clones reflect an unresolved V gene, and the others are unexplained. The sample includes some 65,000 clones, with just under 70% observed a single time. About 10% of the sample rests with the top ten. Input material: PBMCs. The source of these receptors is a woman aged 25 to 39 in good health and CMV-seronegative.

This clone has only a few counts. V and J are TRBV27 and TRBJ2-7; 9 nucleotides align to TRBD1. Unmatched junction bases numbered 5, after V lost 8 bases and J lost 3 bases. Germline CDR1 is MNHEY and CDR2 is SMNVEV (reference sequence). The CDR3 has 13 residues. The CDR3 DNA is TGTGCCAGCTCCGGGACAGGGTACTACGAGCAGTACTTC. Its protein is CASSGTGYYEQYF.

Relative to its sample, this clone is medium-sized (0.01 to 0.1%). This chain uses TRBV19 with TRBJ1-4, with TRBD1 as a possible D gene (5 bases). CDR3 length: 15 amino acids. Germline V lookup: CDR1 LNHDA, CDR2 SQIVND (reference sequence). V gave up 4 bases and J gave up 6 bases, with 15 bases separating them. The CDR3 sequence: CASSKNSPGDEKLFF. The DNA for the CDR3 is TGTGCCAGTAGTAAGAATTCCCCGGGGGATGAAAAACTGTTTTTT.

This clone was seen only a few times. The genes are TRBV30 and TRBJ2-3, with 11 bases lining up with TRBD2. The CDR3 loop spans 14 amino acids. Germline trimming cut 2 bases from V and 6 bases from J; bases unmatched to any gene: 4. Germline V gene lookup returns CDR1 GTSNPN and CDR2 SVGIG (reference sequence). CDR3 sequence reads: CAWSIAGGLDTQYF. The CDR3 DNA follows: TGTGCCTGGAGTATAGCGGGGGGGCTGGATACGCAGTATTTT.

This clone was seen a few times. The V gene is TRBV10-1, the J gene TRBJ1-1, with 7 nucleotides matching TRBD1. The V gene's germline CDR1 is WNHNN and CDR2 SYGVQD (reference sequence). The CDR3 length is 16 residues. The ends lost 3 bases at V and 8 bases at J; junction bases unmatched: 15. As DNA, the CDR3 is TGCGCCAGCAGTGACTTCCAAAGACCGGGACAGCAAGAAGCTTTCTTT. Its protein is CASSDFQRPGQQEAFF.

The gene calls are TRBV5-4 and TRBJ1-4; 8 bases fit TRBD1. This CDR3 has 15 amino acids. Germline V CDR1 and CDR2: SGHNT, YYREEE (reference sequence). Trimming cost V 3 bases and J 0 bases; bases outside gene matches: 1. The CDR3 nucleotides read TGTGCCAGCAGCTCGGGACAGGCAACTAATGAAAAACTGTTTTTT. This sequence encodes CASSSGQATNEKLFF.

The gene calls are TRBV9 and TRBJ2-3; 11 nucleotides align to TRBD2. Germline V gives CDR1 SGDLS, CDR2 YYNGEE. V was pared by 4 bases and J by 2 bases, with 9 bases of the junction left unmatched. The CDR3 is 17 amino acids. CDR3 loop: CASSPRLAGPITDTQYF. The CDR3 DNA is TGTGCCAGCAGCCCTCGACTAGCGGGACCCATCACAGATACGCAGTATTTT.

This clone was picked up a small number of times. This chain uses TRBV6-1 with TRBJ1-2, with 9 bases that match TRBD1. This CDR3 spans 14 amino acids. Germline V CDR1 and CDR2: MNHNS, SASEGT. The V segment lost 6 bases and the J segment 1 base; nucleotides outside the gene matches: 3. The CDR3 is CASRRTGDNYGYTF. In nucleotides, the CDR3 is TGTGCCAGCAGACGGACAGGGGATAACTATGGCTACACCTTC.

This chain connects TRBV4-1 to TRBJ2-1, with 13 bases that match TRBD2. CDR1 is MGHRA and CDR2 is YSYEKL in the germline V gene. V gave up 3 bases and J gave up 6 bases; unmatched junction bases: 8. The CDR3 is made up of 17 amino acids. The CDR3 loop is CASSHTVTSGGANEQFF. The CDR3, as DNA: TGCGCCAGCAGCCACACCGTAACTAGCGGGGGGGCCAATGAGCAGTTCTTC.